The entry that follows covers one T cell receptor beta chain sequence. Data came from immunoSEQ multiplex PCR; TCRdb stores just in-frame clones and leaves some out. Among 130,000 to 150,000 clones listed, roughly 79% were seen once. These data originate in a study of blood T cell repertoires in COVID-19. Study-wide context: Acute and convalescent COVID-19 samples came from the United States, Italy and Spain. Sources were T cells, B-cell-depleted T cells, or PBMCs; the material itself was cDNA or gDNA.

The CDR3 extends over 14 amino acids. Germline V gene lookup returns CDR1 ENHRY and CDR2 SYGVKD. V lost 2 bases and J lost 3, with 10 bases in between. Sample: peripheral blood. The source of this sequence is a human donor with acute or convalescent COVID-19. The donor label of this sample is uncertain. The chain has TRBV10-3 and TRBJ1-2; possible D gene TRBD1, 6 bases. The CDR3 reads CAISETGTHYGYTF. The CDR3 nucleotides are TGTGCCATCAGTGAGACAGGGACGCACTATGGCTACACCTTC.